The 28 T cell receptor beta chains given below trace back to one sample, sequenced in a study of blood T cell repertoires in COVID-19. Sequencing used immunoSEQ multiplex PCR; TCRdb keeps in-frame clones, though not all of them. The sample carries about 60,000 clones, about 75% recorded once. The sample taken for sequencing was peripheral blood. These receptors came from a woman of 80 years or more with acute or convalescent COVID-19.

V usage is TRBV7-3 and J usage is TRBJ2-3, with 8 positions matching TRBD2. Germline values: CDR1 SGHTA, CDR2 FQGTGA. The CDR3 runs to 14 residues. V lost 8 bases to trimming and J lost 0 bases; unmatched junction nucleotides: 4. CDR3 region: CASSLAGSTDTQYF. CDR3 coding DNA: TGTGCCAGCTCCTTAGCGGGGAGCACAGATACGCAGTATTTT.

This clone appeared a few times. The chain has TRBV5-4 and TRBJ1-2; TRBD1 aligns across 8 bases. After removal of 2 bases from V and 3 bases from J, the junction contained 6 bases not matched to a gene. The CDR3 loop spans 15 amino acids. Germline CDR1 is SGHNT and CDR2 is YYREEE (reference sequence). CDR3 bases: TGTGCCAGCAGCTTCCCAGGACAGGGAGACTATGGCTACACCTTC. It specifies CASSFPGQGDYGYTF.

The genes are TRBV7-2 and TRBJ2-1, with TRBD1 identical over 9 bases. Germline V gives CDR1 SGHTA, CDR2 FQGNSA. The CDR3 consists of 16 residues. V gave up 4 bases and J gave up 1 base; unmatched junction bases: 5. Here the CDR3 DNA reads TGTGCCAGCAGCTCGGGGACAGGGTGGTCCTACAATGAGCAGTTCTTC. This translates into CASSSGTGWSYNEQFF.

The genes are TRBV27 and TRBJ2-7; possibly TRBD2 for D (6 bases). Deletions cut 5 bases from V and 0 bases from J, with 11 bases between. Germline V gene data show CDR1 as MNHEY and CDR2 as SMNVEV (reference sequence). CDR3 length: 14 residues. For the CDR3, the DNA is TGTGCCAGCAGTCTGATGACTAGCTCCTACGAGCAGTACTTC. Translating it yields CASSLMTSSYEQYF.

The table lists this clone with a count of one. V usage is TRBV19 and J usage is TRBJ2-5; a weak D match, TRBD1 (6 bases). Trimming left V 5 bases short and J 5 bases short, with 15 bases between. Per germline, CDR1 LNHDA and CDR2 SQIVND (reference sequence). This CDR3 is built from 14 residues. The CDR3 DNA is TGTGCCAGTAGTGGTAAAACAGGGAGCGAGACCCAGTACTTC. Amino acids: CASSGKTGSETQYF.

This clone was seen a single time. This rearrangement joins TRBV12-3 or TRBV12-4 to TRBJ1-4, with 9 positions matching TRBD1. This CDR3 comprises 12 residues. The V segment lost 8 bases and the J segment 6 bases; nucleotides outside the gene matches: 1. The CDR3 spells CASGTGYEKLFF. The CDR3 region has the DNA TGTGCCAGCGGGACAGGGTATGAAAAACTGTTTTTT.

The chain links TRBV4-3 to TRBJ2-7; 8 nucleotides align to TRBD1. There are 15 residues in the CDR3. Germline lookup yields CDR1 LGHNA and CDR2 YSLEER. Trimming at V came to 4 bases and at J to 0 bases, leaving 5 bases not matched to a gene. In DNA form, the CDR3 reads TGCGCCAGCAGCCGCGCCGGACAGGGCTCCTACGAGCAGTACTTC. Protein product: CASSRAGQGSYEQYF.

The genes are TRBV18 and TRBJ1-2, with D hard to call. CDR1 is KGHSH and CDR2 is LQKENI in the germline V gene. CDR3 size: 13 residues. The germline V and J ends were trimmed by 2 bases and 7 bases, with 11 bases remaining between them. The CDR3 protein is CASSPFGEPGYTF. CDR3 coding DNA: TGTGCCAGCTCACCATTCGGGGAGCCTGGCTACACCTTC.

The V gene is TRBV28, the J gene TRBJ1-2, with D unresolved. CDR3 length: 12 residues. Germline V gives CDR1 MDHEN, CDR2 SYDVKM. The V end was cut by 4 bases, the J end by 7 bases, with 10 bases between. CDR3 residues: CASSWMRLGYTF. CDR3 in DNA: TGTGCCAGCAGTTGGATGAGGCTTGGCTACACCTTC.

V and J are TRBV18 and TRBJ2-3; D is undetermined. Germline CDR1 KGHSH, CDR2 LQKENI. This CDR3 is built from 13 residues. Deletions cut 0 bases from V and 4 bases from J, with 5 bases between. CDR3 residues: CASSPPSADTQYF. The CDR3 DNA reads as TGTGCCAGCTCACCACCGTCTGCAGATACGCAGTATTTT. Combining the CDR3 with reference TRBV18 and TRBJ2-3 gives the whole variable domain NAGVMQNPRHLVRRRGQEARLRCSPMKGHSHVYWYRQLPEEGLKFMVYLQKENIIDESGMPKERFSAEFPKEGPSILRIQQVVRGDSAAYFCASSPPSADTQYFGPGTRLTVL.

The chain links TRBV7-9 to TRBJ2-7, with TRBD2 matching over 11 bases. The length of the CDR3 is 15 residues. V dropped 1 base and J dropped 7; count of bases not matched to a gene: 6. From germline, CDR1 is SEHNR and CDR2 FQNEAQ (reference sequence). The DNA of the CDR3 is TGTGCCAGCAGCTTAGTTAGCGGGAGGGTTGGAGAGCAGTACTTC. It specifies CASSLVSGRVGEQYF. Full variable domain (outside the CDR3, taken from reference TRBV7-9 and TRBJ2-7): DTGVSQNPRHKITKRGQNVTFRCDPISEHNRLYWYRQTLGQGPEFLTYFQNEAQLEKSRLLSDRFSAERPKGSFSTLEIQRTEQGDSAMYLCASSLVSGRVGEQYFGPGTRLTVT.

The chain joins TRBV7-2 to TRBJ1-5; 9 bases match TRBD1. CDR3 length: 17 residues. J lost 6 bases, V lost 1 base, and 10 bases had no gene match. CDR1 and CDR2 from the germline V gene are SGHTA and FQGNSA. CDR3: CASSLGGQGRGGQPQHF. CDR3 nucleotide sequence: TGTGCCAGCAGCTTAGGGGGACAGGGTCGTGGGGGTCAGCCCCAGCATTTT.

The V call is TRBV11-2, the J call TRBJ2-1, with 8 bases fitting TRBD2. The length of the CDR3 is 16 residues. CDR1 SGHAT and CDR2 FQNNGV come from the germline V gene. Trimming took 1 base from V and 6 from J; bases not matched to a gene: 8. CDR3 sequence (DNA): TGTGCCAGCAGCTTAGCTCCGGGAGGGCGGTTCAATGAGCAGTTCTTC. Amino acids: CASSLAPGGRFNEQFF.

The chain has TRBV5-1 and TRBJ2-1, with a tentative D call TRBD2 (5 bases). Germline CDR1 reads SGHRS; CDR2 reads YFSETQ. The V and J ends lost 5 bases and 3 bases respectively, with 12 bases between them. The CDR3 contains 14 residues. CDR3 protein: CASRQGLDYNEQFF. The CDR3 DNA reads TGCGCCAGCAGACAAGGACTGGACTACAATGAGCAGTTCTTC. The whole variable domain, filled in from reference TRBV5-1 and TRBJ2-1, reads KAGVTQTPRYLIKTRGQQVTLSCSPISGHRSVSWYQQTPGQGLQFLFEYFSETQRNKGNFPGRFSGRQFSNSRSEMNVSTLELGDSALYLCASRQGLDYNEQFFGPGTRLTVL.

The genes are TRBV19 and TRBJ1-4; the D is unclear. Trimming stripped 3 bases from V and 2 bases from J, with 10 bases between. The CDR3 runs to 15 residues. CDR1 and CDR2 from the germline V gene are LNHDA and SQIVND (reference sequence). CDR3: CASSIIRRTNEKLFF. The CDR3 DNA reads TGTGCCAGTAGTATTATCCGGCGGACTAATGAAAAACTGTTTTTT.

The rearrangement uses TRBV19 and TRBJ1-5; D is unresolved. Germline V lookup: CDR1 LNHDA, CDR2 SQIVND (reference sequence). The V and J ends lost 5 bases and 0 bases respectively, with 8 bases between them. There are 14 residues in the CDR3. In DNA, the CDR3 is TGTGCCAGTAGTTTATTCGGTAGCAATCAGCCCCAGCATTTT. Protein sequence: CASSLFGSNQPQHF.

The gene calls are TRBV4-2 and TRBJ2-1; 10 bases line up with TRBD2. The V and J ends lost 0 bases and 8 bases, in that order; junction bases with no gene match: 19. The length of the CDR3 is 20 residues. Germline CDR1 and CDR2: LGHNA and YNFKEQ. The CDR3 DNA is TGTGCCAGCAGCCAAGAACCTCTGGCTAGCGGGAGAGCCAGATCCGATGAGCAGTTCTTC. Translating it yields CASSQEPLASGRARSDEQFF.

This clone is a singleton in its sample. The chain employs TRBV28 and TRBJ1-5; D perhaps matches TRBD1 (6 bases). Trimming took 10 bases from V and 7 from J, leaving 14 bases between them. The CDR3 spans 12 residues. Germline lookup yields CDR1 MDHEN and CDR2 SYDVKM. The CDR3 DNA is TGTGCCACCGGGGGGGGCCCACAGCCCCAGCATTTT. This translates into CATGGGPQPQHF.

The chain joins TRBV7-8 to TRBJ1-2; possibly TRBD1 for D (5 bases). The CDR3 length is 15 residues. Trimming removed 1 base from V and 0 bases from J, with 9 bases in between. From germline, CDR1 is SGHVS and CDR2 FQNEAQ. Written as DNA, the CDR3 is TGTGCCAGCAGCTTAGTTGGGGGGGCTAACTATGGCTACACCTTC. Amino acid sequence: CASSLVGGANYGYTF.

The chain is built from TRBV3-1 (or the pseudogene TRBV3-2) and TRBJ1-2; D remains ambiguous. Germline CDR1 and CDR2: LGHDT and YNNKEL (reference sequence). The CDR3 has 13 amino acids. Trimming left V 0 bases short and J 4 bases short, with 6 bases between. The CDR3 sequence is CASSQEPGYGYTF. The CDR3 region has the DNA TGTGCCAGCAGCCAAGAGCCAGGCTATGGCTACACCTTC.

The chain links TRBV9 to TRBJ2-7, with 10 bases matching TRBD2. The J segment lost 3 bases and the V segment lost 4 bases, leaving 7 bases of the junction unmatched. Germline V gene data show CDR1 as SGDLS and CDR2 as YYNGEE. The CDR3 length is 15 residues. CDR3 loop: CASSPSSGRNYEQYF. The CDR3 DNA reads as TGTGCCAGCAGCCCTAGTAGCGGGAGGAACTACGAGCAGTACTTC.

The chain recombines TRBV5-4 with TRBJ2-2; D remains ambiguous. The CDR3 loop spans 16 amino acids. Germline assignment: CDR1 SGHNT and CDR2 YYREEE (reference sequence). Trimming removed 1 base at V and 0 bases at J, with 10 bases between. The CDR3 DNA sequence: TGTGCCAGCAGCTTGTTAGCAGACGCGAACACCGGGGAGCTGTTTTTT. This sequence encodes CASSLLADANTGELFF. Based on the CDR3 plus reference TRBV5-4 and TRBJ2-2, the full variable domain is ETGVTQSPTHLIKTRGQQVTLRCSSQSGHNTVSWYQQALGQGPQFIFQYYREEENGRGNFPPRFSGLQFPNYSSELNVNALELDDSALYLCASSLLADANTGELFFGEGSRLTVL.

Remarks on this clone: The junction departs from germline at one end; a sequencing error may be responsible. The rearrangement links TRBV5-1 to TRBJ2-7, with D unclear. This CDR3 spans 14 amino acids. Germline-derived CDR1 and CDR2 are SGHRS and YFSETQ. The CDR3 here is CASSLGTYSYEQYF. The CDR3, as DNA: TGCGCCAGCAGTTTGGGTACCTACTCCTACGAGCAGTACTTC.

The chain recombines TRBV27 with TRBJ2-3; D is undetermined. V was cut by 0 bases and J by 0 bases, with 7 bases left in between. CDR3 size: 15 residues. Germline assignment: CDR1 MNHEY and CDR2 SMNVEV (reference sequence). The DNA for the CDR3 is TGTGCCAGCAGTTTATCGTGGCTTAGCACAGATACGCAGTATTTT. Protein product: CASSLSWLSTDTQYF.

This rearrangement joins TRBV6-5 to TRBJ1-2; D remains unclear. The V gene lost 10 bases and the J gene lost 4 bases, with 10 bases spanning the gap. Germline CDR1 and CDR2: MNHEY and SVGAGI. The CDR3 sequence is 11 residues long. The CDR3 reads CATSSGYGYTF. The CDR3, as DNA: TGTGCCACCTCTTCGGGCTATGGCTACACCTTC.

This chain joins TRBV7-2 and TRBJ2-7; D remains ambiguous. Trimming removed 3 bases at V and 3 bases at J, with 9 bases between. The length of the CDR3 is 13 residues. Germline V gene lookup returns CDR1 SGHTA and CDR2 FQGNSA. CDR3 coding DNA: TGTGCCAGCAGCTTCGACTCTCACTACGAGCAGTACTTC. It yields the protein CASSFDSHYEQYF.

This clone was seen a handful of times. The V and J genes are TRBV19 and TRBJ2-7, with TRBD2 matching over 9 bases. The ends lost 5 bases at V and 4 bases at J; junction bases unmatched: 9. The CDR3 is 15 amino acids. Germline loops: CDR1 LNHDA, CDR2 SQIVND (reference sequence). CDR3 residues: CASSDAGGASYEQYF. CDR3 sequence (DNA): TGTGCCAGTAGTGATGCGGGAGGGGCCTCGTACGAGCAGTACTTC.

V and J are TRBV11-2 and TRBJ1-1; no reliable D call. CDR3 size: 16 residues. Germline values: CDR1 SGHAT, CDR2 FQNNGV. V lost 0 bases and J 4 bases, leaving 15 bases between the germline ends. The CDR3 region is CASSLDPGGRGTEAFF. The CDR3 nucleotides read TGTGCCAGCAGCTTAGATCCAGGCGGACGGGGCACTGAAGCTTTCTTT.